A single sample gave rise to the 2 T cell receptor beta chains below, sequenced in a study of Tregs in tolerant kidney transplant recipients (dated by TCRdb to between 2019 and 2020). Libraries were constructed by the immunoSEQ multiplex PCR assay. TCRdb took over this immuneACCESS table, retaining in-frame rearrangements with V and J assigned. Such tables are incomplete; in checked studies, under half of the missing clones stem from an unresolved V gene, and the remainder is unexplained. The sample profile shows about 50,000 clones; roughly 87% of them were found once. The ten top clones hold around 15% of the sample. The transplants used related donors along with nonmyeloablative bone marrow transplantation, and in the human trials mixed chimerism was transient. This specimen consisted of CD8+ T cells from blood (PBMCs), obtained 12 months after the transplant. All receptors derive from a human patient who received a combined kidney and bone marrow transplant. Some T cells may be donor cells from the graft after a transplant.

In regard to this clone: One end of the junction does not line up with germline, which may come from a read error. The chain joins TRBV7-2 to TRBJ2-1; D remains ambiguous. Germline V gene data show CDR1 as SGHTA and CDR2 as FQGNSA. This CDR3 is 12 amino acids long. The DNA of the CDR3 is TGTGCCAGCAGCCAACTATACACTGAGCAGTTCTTC. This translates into CASSQLYTEQFF.

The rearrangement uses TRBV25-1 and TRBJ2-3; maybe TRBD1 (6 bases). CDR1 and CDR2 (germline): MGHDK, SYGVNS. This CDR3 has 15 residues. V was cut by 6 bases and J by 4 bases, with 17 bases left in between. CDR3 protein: CASRGYRDPSDTQYF. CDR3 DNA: TGTGCCAGCAGAGGGTACAGGGATCCCTCAGATACGCAGTATTTT.